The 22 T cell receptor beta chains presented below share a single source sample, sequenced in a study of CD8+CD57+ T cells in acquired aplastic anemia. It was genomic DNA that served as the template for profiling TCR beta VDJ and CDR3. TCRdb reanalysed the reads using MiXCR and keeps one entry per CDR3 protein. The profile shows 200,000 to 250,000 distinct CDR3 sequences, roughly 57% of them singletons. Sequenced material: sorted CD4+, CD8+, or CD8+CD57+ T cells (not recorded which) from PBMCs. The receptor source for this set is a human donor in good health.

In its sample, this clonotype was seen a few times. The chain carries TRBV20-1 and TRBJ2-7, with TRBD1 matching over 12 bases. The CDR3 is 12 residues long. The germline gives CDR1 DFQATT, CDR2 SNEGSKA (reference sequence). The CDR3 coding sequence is TGCAGCCCCGGGACAGGGGGCGACGAGCAGTACTTC. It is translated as CSPGTGGDEQYF.

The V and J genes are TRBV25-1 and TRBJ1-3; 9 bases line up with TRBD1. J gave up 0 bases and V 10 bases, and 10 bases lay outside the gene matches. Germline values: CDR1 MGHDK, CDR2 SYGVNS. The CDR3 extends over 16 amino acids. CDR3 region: CATSRTGEPSGNTIYF. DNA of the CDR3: TGTGCCACCTCGAGGACAGGGGAGCCCTCTGGAAACACCATATATTTT.

The CDR3 bases are TGTGCCAGGCAACAGGGGGGGAACATTCAGTACTTC. It is translated as CARQQGGNIQYF. J is TRBJ2-4 and V is TRBV7-2; perhaps TRBD1 as D (8 bases). V lost 9 bases and J lost 7, with 13 bases in between. CDR3 length: 12 residues. Germline V gives CDR1 SGHTA, CDR2 FQGNSA. Filled out from reference TRBV7-2 and TRBJ2-4, the complete variable domain reads GAGVSQSPSNKVTEKGKDVELRCDPISGHTALYWYRQSLGQGLEFLIYFQGNSAPDKSGLPSDRFSAERTGGSVSTLTIQRTQQEDSAVYLCARQQGGNIQYFGAGTRLSVL.

CDR3: CSARELGEAYNEQFF. CDR3 DNA sequence: TGCAGTGCTAGAGAACTAGGGGAGGCCTACAATGAGCAGTTCTTC. The chain employs TRBV20-1 and TRBJ2-1; tentative D call: TRBD2 (6 bases). There are 15 residues in the CDR3. Per the germline V gene, CDR1 is DFQATT and CDR2 is SNEGSKA (reference sequence). The V and J ends lost 0 bases and 2 bases respectively, with 11 bases between them.

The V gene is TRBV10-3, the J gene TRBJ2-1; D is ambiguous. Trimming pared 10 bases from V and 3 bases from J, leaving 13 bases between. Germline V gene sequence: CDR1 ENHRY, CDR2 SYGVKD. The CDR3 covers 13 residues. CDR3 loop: CATGIVRYNEQFF. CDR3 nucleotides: TGTGCCACTGGAATCGTCCGCTACAATGAGCAGTTCTTC.

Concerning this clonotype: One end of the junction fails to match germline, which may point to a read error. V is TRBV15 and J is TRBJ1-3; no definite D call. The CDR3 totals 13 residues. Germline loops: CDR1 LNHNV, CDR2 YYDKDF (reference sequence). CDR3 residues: CATSRGDNRLSNF. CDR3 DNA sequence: TGTGCCACCAGCAGAGGAGACAACCGATTATCAAACTTT.

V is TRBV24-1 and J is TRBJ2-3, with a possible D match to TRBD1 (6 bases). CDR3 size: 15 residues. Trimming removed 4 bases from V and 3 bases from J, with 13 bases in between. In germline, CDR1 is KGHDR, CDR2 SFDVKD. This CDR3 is CATSDAPQGTDTQYF. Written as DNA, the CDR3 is TGTGCCACCAGTGACGCCCCTCAGGGGACAGATACGCAGTATTTT.

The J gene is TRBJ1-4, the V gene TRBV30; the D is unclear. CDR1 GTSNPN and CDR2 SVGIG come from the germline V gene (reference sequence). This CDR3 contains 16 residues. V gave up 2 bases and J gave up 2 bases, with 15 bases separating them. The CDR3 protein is CAWSPTFTRTNEKLFF. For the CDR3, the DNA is TGTGCCTGGAGTCCAACATTTACCCGGACTAATGAAAAACTGTTTTTT. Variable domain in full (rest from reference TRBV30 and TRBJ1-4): SQTIHQWPATLVQPVGSPLSLECTVEGTSNPNLYWYRQAAGRGLQLLFYSVGIGQISSEVPQNLSASRPQDRQFILSSKKLLLSDSGFYLCAWSPTFTRTNEKLFFGSGTQLSVL.

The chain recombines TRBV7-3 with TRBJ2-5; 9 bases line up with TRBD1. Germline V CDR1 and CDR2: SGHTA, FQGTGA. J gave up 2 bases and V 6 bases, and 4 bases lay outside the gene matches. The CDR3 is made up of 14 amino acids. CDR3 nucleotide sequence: TGTGCCAGCAGACCCGGGACAGGGCAAGAGACCCAGTACTTC. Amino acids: CASRPGTGQETQYF.

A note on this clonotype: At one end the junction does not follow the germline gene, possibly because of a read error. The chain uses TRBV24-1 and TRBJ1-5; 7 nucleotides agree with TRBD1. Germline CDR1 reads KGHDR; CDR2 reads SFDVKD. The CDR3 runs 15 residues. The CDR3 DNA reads TGTGCCACAAGTGACCAGGGACAGTTCAATCAGCCCCAGCATTTT. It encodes CATSDQGQFNQPQHF.

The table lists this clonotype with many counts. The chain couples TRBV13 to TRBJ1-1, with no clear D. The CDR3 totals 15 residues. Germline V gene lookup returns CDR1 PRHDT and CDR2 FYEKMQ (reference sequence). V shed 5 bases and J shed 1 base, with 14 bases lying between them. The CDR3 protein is CASSPPLGKNTEAFF. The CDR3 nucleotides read TGTGCCAGCAGCCCCCCCTTAGGGAAGAACACTGAAGCTTTCTTT. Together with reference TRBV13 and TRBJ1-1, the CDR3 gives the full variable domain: AAGVIQSPRHLIKEKRETATLKCYPIPRHDTVYWYQQGPGQDPQFLISFYEKMQSDKGSIPDRFSAQQFSDYHSELNMSSLELGDSALYFCASSPPLGKNTEAFFGQGTRLTVV.

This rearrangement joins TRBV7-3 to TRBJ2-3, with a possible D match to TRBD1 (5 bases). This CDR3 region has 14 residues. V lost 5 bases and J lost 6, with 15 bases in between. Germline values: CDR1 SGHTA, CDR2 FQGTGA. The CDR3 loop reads CASSLLPGSDTQYF. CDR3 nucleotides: TGTGCCAGCAGCCTCTTACCAGGGTCCGATACGCAGTATTTT.

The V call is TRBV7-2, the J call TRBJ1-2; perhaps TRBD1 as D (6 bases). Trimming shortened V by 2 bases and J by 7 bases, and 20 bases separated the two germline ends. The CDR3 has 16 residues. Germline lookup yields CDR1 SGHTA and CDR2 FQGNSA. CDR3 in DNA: TGTGCCAGCAGCTTACCCTCTGAGGGGGGGGCAGCTGGCTACACCTTC. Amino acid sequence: CASSLPSEGGAAGYTF.

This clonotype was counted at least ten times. The CDR3 here is CSVEDHRDRGLEQFF. For the CDR3, the DNA is TGCAGCGTTGAAGATCATAGGGACAGGGGGCTGGAGCAGTTCTTC. The V call is TRBV29-1, the J call TRBJ2-1; TRBD1 agrees at 12 bases. This CDR3 is 15 amino acids long. Germline lookup yields CDR1 SQVTM and CDR2 ANQGSEA. V trimming: 0 bases; J trimming: 10 bases; junction bases outside the gene matches: 7.

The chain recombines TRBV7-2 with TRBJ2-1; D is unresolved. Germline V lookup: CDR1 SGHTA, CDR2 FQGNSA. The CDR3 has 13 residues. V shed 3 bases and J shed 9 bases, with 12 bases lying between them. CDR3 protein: CASSFPPGSEQFF. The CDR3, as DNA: TGTGCCAGCAGCTTCCCACCGGGTAGTGAGCAGTTCTTC.

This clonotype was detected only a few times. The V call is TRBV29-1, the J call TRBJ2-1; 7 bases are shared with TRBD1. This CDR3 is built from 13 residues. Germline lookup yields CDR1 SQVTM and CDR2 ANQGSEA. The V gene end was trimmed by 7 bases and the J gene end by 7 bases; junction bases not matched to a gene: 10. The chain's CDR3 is CSGDRASSNEQFF. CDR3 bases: TGCAGCGGAGACAGGGCTAGTTCGAATGAGCAGTTCTTC.

DNA of the CDR3: TGCAGCGTCCCGGCGCCGGGGGCCTTCCAAGAGACCCAGTACTTC. This translates into CSVPAPGAFQETQYF. The chain carries TRBV29-1 and TRBJ2-5; D might be TRBD1 or TRBD2, each matching 6 bases. The V end was cut by 6 bases, the J end by 1 base, with 18 bases between. Germline V gene lookup returns CDR1 SQVTM and CDR2 ANQGSEA. This CDR3 has 15 residues. The full variable domain, rest sourced from reference TRBV29-1 and TRBJ2-5, is SAVISQKPSRDICQRGTSLTIQCQVDSQVTMMFWYRQQPGQSLTLIATANQGSEATYESGFVIDKFPISRPNLTFSTLTVSNMSPEDSSIYLCSVPAPGAFQETQYFGPGTRLLVL.

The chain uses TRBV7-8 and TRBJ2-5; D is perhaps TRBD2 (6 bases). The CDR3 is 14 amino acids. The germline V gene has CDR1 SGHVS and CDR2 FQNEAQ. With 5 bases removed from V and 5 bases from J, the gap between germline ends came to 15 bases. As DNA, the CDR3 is TGTGCCAGCAGCGCCACCGGGACTTGGGAGACCCAGTACTTC. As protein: CASSATGTWETQYF.

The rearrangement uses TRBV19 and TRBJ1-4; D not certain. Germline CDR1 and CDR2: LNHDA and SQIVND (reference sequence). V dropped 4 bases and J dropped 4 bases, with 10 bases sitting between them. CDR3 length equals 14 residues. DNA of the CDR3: TGTGCCAGTAGTAGGTCAGCTAATAATGAAAAACTGTTTTTT. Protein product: CASSRSANNEKLFF.

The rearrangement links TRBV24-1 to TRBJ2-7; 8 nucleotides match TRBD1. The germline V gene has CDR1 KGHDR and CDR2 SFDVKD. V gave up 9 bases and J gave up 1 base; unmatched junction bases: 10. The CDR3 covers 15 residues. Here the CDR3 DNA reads TGTGCCACCCGGCCCGGACAGGGAAGATCCTACGAGCAGTACTTC. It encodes CATRPGQGRSYEQYF.

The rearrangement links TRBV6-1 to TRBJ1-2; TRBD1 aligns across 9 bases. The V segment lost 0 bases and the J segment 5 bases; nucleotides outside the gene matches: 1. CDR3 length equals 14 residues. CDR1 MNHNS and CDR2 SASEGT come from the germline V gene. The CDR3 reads CASSEAGQGYGYTF. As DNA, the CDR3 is TGTGCCAGCAGTGAAGCCGGACAGGGGTATGGCTACACCTTC.

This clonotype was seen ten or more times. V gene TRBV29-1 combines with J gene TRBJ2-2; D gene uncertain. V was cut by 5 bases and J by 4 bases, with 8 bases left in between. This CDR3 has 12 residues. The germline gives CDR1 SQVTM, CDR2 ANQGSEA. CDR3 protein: CSVPGFTGELFF. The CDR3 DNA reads TGCAGCGTTCCCGGGTTCACCGGGGAGCTGTTTTTT.